This section outlines one TCR beta chain sequence together with its context. In the authors' workflow: By means of reference gene primer amplification, nucleated cell counts were estimated. Clones were read by immunoSEQ multiplex PCR, and TCRdb kept only the in-frame ones, dropping some. D and trimming were read from the DNA, whereas the V and J calls and clone size are those reported in that table. The data show over 95,000 clones, 80% to 90% seen once. V was cut by 4 bases and J by 3 bases, with 8 bases left in between. Germline lookup yields CDR1 MRHNA and CDR2 SNTAGT. This CDR3 spans 13 amino acids. This entry comes from a study of blood T cell repertoires in COVID-19. Study as a whole: Samples representing acute and convalescent COVID-19 were sourced from the United States, Italy and Spain.

V usage is TRBV6-4 and J usage is TRBJ2-3; maybe TRBD1 (5 bases). Sequenced input: peripheral blood. The sequence derives from a human donor with acute or convalescent COVID-19. The donor label of this sample is uncertain. CDR3 DNA: TGTGCCAGCAGTGGGCAGGGTACAGATACGCAGTATTTT. Its protein is CASSGQGTDTQYF.